This TCR beta chain stems from a study of T cell responses to AZD1222 COVID-19 vaccine. V was pared by 5 bases and J by 3 bases, with 11 bases between. The CDR3 length is 14 residues. Germline V gives CDR1 MNHNS, CDR2 SASEGT. General study points: Targets within unmutated variant regions were reportedly found for nearly half of spike-specific TCRs. Researchers report vaccine-associated CD4 TCRs spanning spike, with dominance at 160-218 and 743-854.

Clones were sequenced by immunoSEQ multiplex PCR, and TCRdb holds only the in-frame ones, with some missing. The sample carries more than 60,000 clones, around 87% recorded once. In the case of this clone: Its antigen is unidentified.

Here the sequenced sample was peripheral blood, taken on day 0 of AZD1222 vaccination. This TCR was sampled from an adult in good health. The V and J genes are TRBV6-1 and TRBJ1-5; D uncertain. CDR3 coding DNA: TGTGCCAGCAGTACGGCTGGGATCAATCAGCCCCAGCATTTT. Encoded protein: CASSTAGINQPQHF.